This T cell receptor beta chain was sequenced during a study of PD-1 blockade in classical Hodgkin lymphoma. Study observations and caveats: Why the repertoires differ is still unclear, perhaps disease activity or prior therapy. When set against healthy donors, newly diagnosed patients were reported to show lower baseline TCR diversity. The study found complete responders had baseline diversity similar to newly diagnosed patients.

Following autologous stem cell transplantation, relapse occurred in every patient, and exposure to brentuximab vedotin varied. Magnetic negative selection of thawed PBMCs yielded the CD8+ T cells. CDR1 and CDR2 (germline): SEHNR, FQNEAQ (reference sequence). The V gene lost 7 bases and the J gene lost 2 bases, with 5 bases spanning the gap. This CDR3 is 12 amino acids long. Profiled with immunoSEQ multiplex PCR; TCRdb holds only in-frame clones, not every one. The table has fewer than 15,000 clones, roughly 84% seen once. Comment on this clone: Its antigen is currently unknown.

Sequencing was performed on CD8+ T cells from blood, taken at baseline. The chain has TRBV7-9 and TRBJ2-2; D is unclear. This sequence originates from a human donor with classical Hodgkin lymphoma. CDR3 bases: TGTGCCAGCACCGAAAACACCGGGGAGCTGTTTTTT. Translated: CASTENTGELFF.